These 8 T cell receptor beta chains share one sample of origin, sequenced in a study of cytomegalovirus exposure and HLA in healthy donors. Researchers ran the PCR with 60 Vbeta and 13 Jbeta primers. The protocol was immunoSEQ multiplex PCR, while the TCRdb copy is restricted to in-frame clones and leaves out a portion. The sample holds about 150,000 clones, 65% to 85% seen once. The source material was PBMCs. The receptors here all came from a male donor in good health and CMV-seronegative.

A single count supports this clone. The rearrangement links TRBV18 to TRBJ1-2, with 7 bases identical to TRBD1. Trimming removed 6 bases from V and 2 bases from J; junction bases left unmatched: 9. Looked up from germline, CDR1 is KGHSH and CDR2 is LQKENI. CDR3 length equals 15 residues. The DNA of the CDR3 is TGTGCCAGCTCCCTTAAAGGGACAGAGAACTATGGCTACACCTTC. Its protein is CASSLKGTENYGYTF.

This chain links TRBV9 with TRBJ1-5, with D unclear. CDR1 and CDR2 (germline): SGDLS, YYNGEE. This CDR3 spans 14 amino acids. V lost 6 bases and J 0 bases, leaving 10 bases between the germline ends. CDR3 region: CASKGGDSNQPQHF. CDR3 nucleotides: TGTGCCAGCAAGGGAGGTGATAGCAATCAGCCCCAGCATTTT.

The V and J genes are TRBV5-5 and TRBJ2-5; D call uncertain. Per the germline V gene, CDR1 is SGHKS and CDR2 is YYEKEE (reference sequence). The CDR3 spans 12 residues. V dropped 5 bases and J dropped 5 bases, with 10 bases sitting between them. The CDR3 sequence: CASSRDLETQYF. CDR3 coding DNA: TGTGCCAGCAGTCGCGATTTGGAGACCCAGTACTTC.

CDR3 bases: TGTGCCAGCTCACCATGGACTAGCGGGGGGGCCCATGCAGATACGCAGTATTTT. Translated, it gives CASSPWTSGGAHADTQYF. The V gene is TRBV18, the J gene TRBJ2-3; 15 nucleotides match TRBD2. Germline lookup yields CDR1 KGHSH and CDR2 LQKENI. V shed 2 bases, J shed 4 bases, and the junction held 7 bases outside the gene matches. The CDR3 contains 18 residues.

The genes are TRBV9 and TRBJ2-6, with 11 bases lining up with TRBD1. Germline V gene lookup returns CDR1 SGDLS and CDR2 YYNGEE. This CDR3 is 16 amino acids long. V was pared by 6 bases and J by 2 bases, with 4 bases of the junction left unmatched. The CDR3 is CASTLGQGAGANVLTF. CDR3 coding DNA: TGTGCCAGCACCTTGGGACAGGGGGCTGGGGCCAACGTCCTGACTTTC.

In the case of this clone: An end of the junction differs from the germline gene, which may be a read error. This sequence joins TRBV7-9 and TRBJ2-1, with 8 bases aligning to TRBD2. The CDR3 spans 12 residues. Germline CDR1 reads SEHNR; CDR2 reads FQNEAQ (reference sequence). CDR3 in DNA: TGTTCCAGCAGCTTAGAAGCGGGAGATAAGTTCTTC. Residues: CSSSLEAGDKFF.

The chain is built from TRBV7-3 and TRBJ2-2; TRBD1 is a possible D gene (5 bases). Germline V gives CDR1 SGHTA, CDR2 FQGTGA. Trimming took off 2 bases at V and 5 bases at J, with 9 bases between the two ends. This CDR3 has 14 amino acids. CDR3 region: CASSLPGKTGELFF. CDR3 in DNA: TGTGCCAGCAGCTTACCAGGGAAGACCGGGGAGCTGTTTTTT.

This chain connects TRBV18 to TRBJ2-5; D unresolved. Germline V gene data show CDR1 as KGHSH and CDR2 as LQKENI. V was pared by 0 bases and J by 1 base, with 6 bases between. This CDR3 has 14 amino acids. The CDR3 is CASSPPGAQETQYF. The CDR3 coding sequence is TGTGCCAGCTCACCACCGGGCGCCCAAGAGACCCAGTACTTC. The variable domain in full, completed from reference TRBV18 and TRBJ2-5, reads NAGVMQNPRHLVRRRGQEARLRCSPMKGHSHVYWYRQLPEEGLKFMVYLQKENIIDESGMPKERFSAEFPKEGPSILRIQQVVRGDSAAYFCASSPPGAQETQYFGPGTRLLVL.